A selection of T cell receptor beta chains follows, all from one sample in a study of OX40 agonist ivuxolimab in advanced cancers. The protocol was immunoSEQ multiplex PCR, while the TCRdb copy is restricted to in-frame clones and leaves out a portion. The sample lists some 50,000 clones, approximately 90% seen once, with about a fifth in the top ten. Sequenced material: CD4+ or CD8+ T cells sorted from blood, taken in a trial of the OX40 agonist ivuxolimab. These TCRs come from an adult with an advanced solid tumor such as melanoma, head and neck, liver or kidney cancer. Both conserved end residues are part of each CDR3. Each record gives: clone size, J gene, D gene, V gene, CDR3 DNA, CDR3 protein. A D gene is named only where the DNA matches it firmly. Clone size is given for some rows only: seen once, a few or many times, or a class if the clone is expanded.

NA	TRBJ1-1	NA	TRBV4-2	TGTGCCAGCAGCCAAGTACAGGCGAACACTGAAGCTTTCTTT	CASSQVQANTEAFF
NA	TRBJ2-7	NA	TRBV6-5	TGTGCCAGCAACATCGGACACTCATCGGACTACGAGCAGTACTTC	CASNIGHSSDYEQYF
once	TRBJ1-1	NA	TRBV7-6	TGTGCCAGCAGTCCCTCGGTTGGTAGGGTGGAATCTGAAGCTTTCTTT	CASSPSVGRVESEAFF
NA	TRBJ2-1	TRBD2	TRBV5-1	TGCGCCAGCAGCTTGGCCGGTAGCGGGGTGGACAATGAGCAGTTCTTC	CASSLAGSGVDNEQFF
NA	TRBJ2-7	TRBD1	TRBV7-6	TGTGCCAGCAGTCAAGACAGGGGGGTAACCTACGAGCAGTACTTC	CASSQDRGVTYEQYF
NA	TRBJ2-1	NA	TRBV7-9	TGTGCCAGCAGCTTAGTGGTCGGGGGCTCCTACAATGAGCAGTTCTTC	CASSLVVGGSYNEQFF
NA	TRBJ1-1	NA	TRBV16	TGTGCCAGCAGCCAATCGGCCGTGAACACTGAAGCTTTCTTT	CASSQSAVNTEAFF
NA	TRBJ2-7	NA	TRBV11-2	TGTGCCAGCAGCTCCCCAGCCAACTACGAGCAGTACTTC	CASSSPANYEQYF
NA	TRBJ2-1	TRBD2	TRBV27	TGTGCCAGCAGTTTGTTAGCGGGACATGAGCAGTTCTTC	CASSLLAGHEQFF
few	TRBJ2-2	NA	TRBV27	TGTGCCAGCAGTTTAAGGGGGAACACCGGGGAGCTGTTTTTT	CASSLRGNTGELFF
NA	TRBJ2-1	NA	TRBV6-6	TGTGCCAGCAGTTACTCGAGGGGGGCCAATGAGCAGTTCTTC	CASSYSRGANEQFF
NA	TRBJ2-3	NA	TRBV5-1	TGCGCCAGCAGCATTGGGGGGCGGGGACACACAGATACGCAGTATTTT	CASSIGGRGHTDTQYF
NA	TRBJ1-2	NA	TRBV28	TGTGCCAGCAGTTTACAGGGGCTTTTATTACATGGCTACACCTTC	CASSLQGLLLHGYTF
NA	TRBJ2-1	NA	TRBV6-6	TGTGCCAGCAGCCTCAGCGGGTACTCCTACAATGAGCAGTTCTTC	CASSLSGYSYNEQFF
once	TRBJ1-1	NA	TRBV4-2	TGTGCCAGCAGCCAAGAAGCGGCGGAGAGGGCGGCTTTCTTT	CASSQEAAERAAFF
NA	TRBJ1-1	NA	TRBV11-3	TGTGCCAGCAGCCCCGGCCAAGGTTCCACTGAAGCTTTCTTT	CASSPGQGSTEAFF
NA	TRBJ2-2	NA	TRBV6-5	TGTGCCAGCAATATCAGGTCAAACACCGGGGAGCTGTTTTTT	CASNIRSNTGELFF
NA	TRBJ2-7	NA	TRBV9	TGTGCCAGCAGCGTAGATGAGGGAGAGCAGTACTTC	CASSVDEGEQYF
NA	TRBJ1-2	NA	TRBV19	TGTGCCAGTAGTACCCAGTTTGAAGGACTAGCGAACTATGGCTACACCTTC	CASSTQFEGLANYGYTF
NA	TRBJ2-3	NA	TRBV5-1	TGCGCCAGCAGCTTGACAGGGATCCCCACAGATACGCAGTATTTT	CASSLTGIPTDTQYF
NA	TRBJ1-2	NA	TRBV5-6	TGTGCCAGCAGCTTGGAGGACAGCCTCTTAGCTAACTATGGCTACACCTTC	CASSLEDSLLANYGYTF
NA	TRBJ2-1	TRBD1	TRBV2	TGTGCCAGCAGCTTCGGACAGGGCTCCTACAATGAGCAGTTCTTC	CASSFGQGSYNEQFF
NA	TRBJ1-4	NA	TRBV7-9	TGTGCCAGCAGCTTATTGTCGTCGCCCGAGGAACTGTTTTTT	CASSLLSSPEELFF
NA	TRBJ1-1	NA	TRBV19	TGTGCCAGTAGTATGGCCCGATCCCACACTGAAGCTTTCTTT	CASSMARSHTEAFF
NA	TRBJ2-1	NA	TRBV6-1	TGTGCCAGCAGTGAAATAGGAGAGCAGTTCTTC	CASSEIGEQFF
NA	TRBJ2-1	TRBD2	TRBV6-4	TGTGCCAGCAGTGACAGACTAGCGGGTTCCTACAATGAGCAGTTCTTC	CASSDRLAGSYNEQFF
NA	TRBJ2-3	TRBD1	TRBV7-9	TGTGCCAGCAGCTTCGTGTCAGGGGGAACAGATACGCAGTATTTT	CASSFVSGGTDTQYF
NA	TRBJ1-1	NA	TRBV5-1	TGCGCCAGCAGCTTCCCTTCCGGGACTGAAGCTTTCTTT	CASSFPSGTEAFF
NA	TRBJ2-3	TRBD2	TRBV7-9	TGTGCCAGCAGCTCTGGGACTAGCGGGGGGATTCGCACAGATACGCAGTATTTT	CASSSGTSGGIRTDTQYF
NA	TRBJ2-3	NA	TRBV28	TGTGCCAGCAGAGCCCTCCTGTTTAGCACAGATACGCAGTATTTT	CASRALLFSTDTQYF